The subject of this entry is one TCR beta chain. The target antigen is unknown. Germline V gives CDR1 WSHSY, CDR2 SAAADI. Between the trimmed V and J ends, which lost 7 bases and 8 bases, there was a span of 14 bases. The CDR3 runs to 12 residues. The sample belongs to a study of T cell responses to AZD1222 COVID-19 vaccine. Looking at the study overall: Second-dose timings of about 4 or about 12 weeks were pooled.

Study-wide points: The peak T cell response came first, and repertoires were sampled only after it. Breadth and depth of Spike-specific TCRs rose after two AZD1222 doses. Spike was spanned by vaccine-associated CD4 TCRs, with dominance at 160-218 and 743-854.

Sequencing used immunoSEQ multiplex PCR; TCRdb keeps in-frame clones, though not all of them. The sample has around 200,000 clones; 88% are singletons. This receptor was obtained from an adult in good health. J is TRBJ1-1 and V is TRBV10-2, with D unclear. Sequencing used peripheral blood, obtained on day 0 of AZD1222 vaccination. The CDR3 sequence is CASISYGQEAFF. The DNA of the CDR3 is TGCGCCAGCATATCATACGGCCAAGAAGCTTTCTTT.